The clone carrying this T cell receptor beta chain appeared a few times. This entry is derived from a study of blood T cell repertoires in COVID-19. The wider study: The United States, Italy and Spain provided the acute and convalescent COVID-19 samples. PBMCs, B-cell-depleted T cells, or T cells provided the cDNA or gDNA that made up the material.

The CDR3 sequence is 16 residues long. Unmatched junction bases numbered 5, after V lost 1 base and J lost 4 bases. Germline CDR1 is MDHEN and CDR2 is SYDVKM. Authors' data handling: Reference gene primers were amplified, and this amplification served to estimate nucleated cell counts. Clones were sequenced by immunoSEQ multiplex PCR, and TCRdb holds only the in-frame ones, with some missing. D and trimming were read from the DNA, whereas the V and J calls and clone size are those reported in that table. Of 200,000 to 250,000 clones detected, 75% to 90% appear once; the ten largest clones hold approximately 7.6%. Seattle researchers signed up patients amid active infection and tracked them longitudinally.

The origin of this receptor is a woman older than 75 with COVID-19, enrolled during active disease. The chain couples TRBV28 to TRBJ1-5; 9 bases map to TRBD1. Input material: peripheral blood. CDR3 sequence: CASSLYGQGRNQPQHF. The CDR3 DNA reads as TGTGCCAGCAGTTTATACGGACAGGGGAGGAATCAGCCCCAGCATTTT.